Following are 30 T cell receptor beta chains from one sample sequenced in a study of neurological immune-mediated disorders. TCRdb used MiXCR to reprocess the 5' RACE reads, holding one entry per CDR3 protein. The data contain tens of thousands of distinct CDR3 sequences, around 10% of them singletons. The sequenced material came from PBMCs. The receptors stem from a man between 65 and 85 years old with HTLV-1-associated myelopathy (HAM/TSP).

The gene calls are TRBV5-4 and TRBJ1-6; 9 bases align to TRBD1. J lost 9 bases, V lost 0 bases, and 7 bases had no gene match. Germline V lookup: CDR1 SGHNT, CDR2 YYREEE (reference sequence). This CDR3 has 16 residues. The CDR3 DNA reads as TGTGCCAGCAGCTTGGCCAGGGACAGGGCCAGTTCACCCCTCCACTTT. It yields the protein CASSLARDRASSPLHF.

Many counts were recorded for this clonotype. V is TRBV9 and J is TRBJ2-1; 10 nucleotides line up with TRBD2. Looked up from germline, CDR1 is SGDLS and CDR2 is YYNGEE. This CDR3 is built from 17 residues. V was pared by 4 bases and J by 5 bases, with 12 bases of the junction left unmatched. The DNA of the CDR3 is TGTGCCAGCAGCCCCAGGACTAGCGGAAGGGCTAACAATGAGCAGTTCTTC. Protein product: CASSPRTSGRANNEQFF.

Details on this clonotype: Since the CDR3 does not end with the conserved phenylalanine or tryptophan, this likely comes from a read error. This chain joins TRBV20-1 and TRBJ2-5, with D hard to call. Germline-derived CDR1 and CDR2 are DFQATT and SNEGSKA (reference sequence). The V and J ends lost 0 bases and 10 bases respectively, with 18 bases between them. The CDR3 has 14 residues. CDR3 nucleotides: TGCAGTGCTAGAGAGGATCGAGCAACGGATATCCAGTACTGC. The encoded protein is CSAREDRATDIQYC.

This chain links TRBV20-1 with TRBJ1-4; a weak D match, TRBD1 (5 bases). V shed 3 bases and J shed 1 base, with 9 bases lying between them. Germline V gene sequence: CDR1 DFQATT, CDR2 SNEGSKA (reference sequence). The CDR3 contains 14 residues. This CDR3 is CSASRGGTNEKLFF. The CDR3 DNA sequence: TGCAGTGCTAGCCGGGGGGGAACTAATGAAAAACTGTTTTTT.

This clonotype was found many times. This sequence joins TRBV12-3 or TRBV12-4 and TRBJ1-1; D unresolved. CDR3 length: 14 residues. Between the trimmed V and J ends, which lost 6 bases and 1 base, there was a span of 12 bases. CDR3 coding DNA: TGTGCCAGCAGCACCCGTCCTCGGAACACTGAAGCTTTCTTT. Translated: CASSTRPRNTEAFF.

This clonotype has ten or more counts. The chain recombines TRBV12-3 or TRBV12-4 with TRBJ2-7; no definite D call. Between the trimmed V and J ends, which lost 4 bases and 7 bases, there was a span of 17 bases. This CDR3 has 14 amino acids. The CDR3 reads CASSSPTAAREQYF. The CDR3 DNA reads TGTGCCAGCAGTTCTCCCACAGCCGCTCGGGAGCAGTACTTC.

This clonotype was seen ten or more times. The J gene is TRBJ2-1, the V gene TRBV7-3; TRBD1 matches at 9 bases. This CDR3 is 14 amino acids long. Germline trimming cut 5 bases from V and 3 bases from J; bases unmatched to any gene: 2. CDR1 is SGHTA and CDR2 is FQGTGA in the germline V gene. The CDR3 DNA reads TGTGCCAGCAGCGCGGACAGGGGCTACAATGAGCAGTTCTTC. Translation: CASSADRGYNEQFF.

This clonotype was seen repeatedly, ten times or more. The rearrangement uses TRBV6-2 or TRBV6-3 and TRBJ2-3, with no clear D. The CDR3 runs 15 residues. Germline-derived CDR1 and CDR2 are MNHEY and SVGEGT. Between the trimmed V and J ends, which lost 5 bases and 0 bases, there was a span of 12 bases. This CDR3 is CASSQTPDSTDTQYF. CDR3 DNA sequence: TGTGCCAGCAGTCAGACTCCAGACAGCACAGATACGCAGTATTTT.

This clonotype was observed many times. The gene calls are TRBV7-2 and TRBJ2-3, with D possibly matching TRBD1 (5 bases). Trimming shortened V by 3 bases and J by 4 bases, and 11 bases separated the two germline ends. The CDR3 consists of 14 residues. Germline CDR1 is SGHTA and CDR2 is FQGNSA. CDR3 sequence (DNA): TGTGCCAGCAGCTTTAGGGGCTCCGCAGATACGCAGTATTTT. It specifies CASSFRGSADTQYF.

This clonotype came up many times. The chain joins TRBV20-1 to TRBJ2-3, with 10 bases that match TRBD2. This CDR3 has 18 amino acids. CDR1 and CDR2 (germline): DFQATT, SNEGSKA (reference sequence). Trimming cost V 0 bases and J 2 bases; bases outside gene matches: 11. DNA of the CDR3: TGCAGTGCTAGAGATTTAATCGGGACTAGCGCCCCCACAGATACGCAGTATTTT. Its protein product is CSARDLIGTSAPTDTQYF.

The chain couples TRBV19 to TRBJ2-7, with 10 bases identical to TRBD2. Germline V gives CDR1 LNHDA, CDR2 SQIVND (reference sequence). The CDR3 is made up of 17 amino acids. Trimming at V came to 5 bases and at J to 1 base, leaving 11 bases not matched to a gene. The CDR3 sequence is CASSLQTLAGTSYEQYF. The CDR3 DNA follows: TGTGCCAGTAGTCTTCAGACACTAGCGGGAACGTCCTACGAGCAGTACTTC.

This clonotype has ten or more counts. The chain uses TRBV7-3 and TRBJ2-3; D may be TRBD2 (6 bases). The CDR3 length is 18 residues. V was shortened by 2 bases and J by 4 bases, with 22 bases between the two germline ends. CDR1 is SGHTA and CDR2 is FQGTGA in the germline V gene. CDR3 amino acids: CASSLGRDFGNVADTQYF. CDR3 bases: TGTGCCAGCAGCTTAGGCCGGGACTTCGGGAATGTGGCAGATACGCAGTATTTT.

This clonotype was seen ten or more times. The chain has TRBV20-1 and TRBJ1-2, with D possibly being TRBD1 (5 bases). Germline values: CDR1 DFQATT, CDR2 SNEGSKA (reference sequence). Trimming took off 5 bases at V and 4 bases at J, with 14 bases between the two ends. The CDR3 runs to 13 residues. The CDR3 sequence: CSAAPGRTYGYTF. The DNA for the CDR3 is TGCAGTGCTGCCCCGGGGCGCACCTATGGCTACACCTTC.

Many counts were recorded for this clonotype. The chain joins TRBV7-6 to TRBJ2-1; unclear D gene. The germline V gene encodes CDR1 SGHVS and CDR2 FNYEAQ. This CDR3 has 13 amino acids. V lost 1 base and J lost 7, with 8 bases in between. The CDR3 coding sequence is TGTGCCAGCAGCTTAGAGGCCTGGAATGAGCAGTTCTTC. Translating gives CASSLEAWNEQFF.

The table lists this clonotype with many counts. The chain carries TRBV9 and TRBJ2-5, with 8 bases identical to TRBD1. The length of the CDR3 is 15 residues. The V segment lost 7 bases and the J segment 4 bases; nucleotides outside the gene matches: 12. Germline CDR1 SGDLS, CDR2 YYNGEE. CDR3 coding DNA: TGTGCCAGCCTCTGCCTTCCAGGGGGCGCAGAGACCCAGTACTTC. Translating it yields CASLCLPGGAETQYF.

At least ten counts were recorded for this clonotype. The chain couples TRBV20-1 to TRBJ2-6, with D possibly TRBD2 on 5 matching bases. The CDR3 length is 17 residues. V lost 0 bases, J lost 3 bases, and 15 bases lay in between. The germline V gene encodes CDR1 DFQATT and CDR2 SNEGSKA (reference sequence). CDR3 DNA sequence: TGCAGTGCTAGAGACGGAGGAGTCCTAAGTGGGGCCAACGTCCTGACTTTC. Its protein is CSARDGGVLSGANVLTF.

This clonotype was seen ten or more times. The chain links TRBV5-5 to TRBJ2-7; D is uncertain. CDR3 length equals 12 residues. V was pared by 0 bases and J by 4 bases, with 5 bases between. Germline V gives CDR1 SGHKS, CDR2 YYEKEE (reference sequence). The CDR3 is CASSLGMYEQYF. CDR3 coding DNA: TGTGCCAGCAGCTTGGGGATGTACGAGCAGTACTTC.

Ten or more counts support this clonotype. This sequence joins TRBV28 and TRBJ1-5, with D maybe TRBD1 (5 bases). From germline, CDR1 is MDHEN and CDR2 SYDVKM. V was trimmed by 10 bases and J by 6 bases, leaving 19 bases between them. The CDR3 consists of 14 residues. CDR3 nucleotide sequence: TGTGCCATCGGAGGTTGGGGGTCGGCTCAGCCCCAGCATTTT. The encoded protein is CAIGGWGSAQPQHF.

The chain links TRBV6-5 to TRBJ1-1, with TRBD1 as a possible D gene (5 bases). V was clipped by 6 bases and J by 0 bases, with 11 bases between them. The CDR3 sequence is 14 residues long. CDR1 and CDR2 (germline): MNHEY, SVGAGI. The CDR3 DNA is TGTGCCAGCAGAAGACCAGGGATGAACACTGAAGCTTTCTTT. Protein product: CASRRPGMNTEAFF.

This clonotype was counted many times. The chain links TRBV5-1 to TRBJ2-2, with 7 positions matching TRBD1. Germline V gene sequence: CDR1 SGHRS, CDR2 YFSETQ. The CDR3 covers 15 residues. The V segment lost 4 bases and the J segment 1 base; nucleotides outside the gene matches: 4. CDR3 coding DNA: TGCGCCAGCAGCCCATGGACAGGGAACACCGGGGAGCTGTTTTTT. Translation: CASSPWTGNTGELFF.

This clonotype was counted many times. This chain uses TRBV6-1 with TRBJ2-6; perhaps TRBD2 as D (6 bases). Germline CDR1 and CDR2: MNHNS and SASEGT. The V end was cut by 6 bases, the J end by 4 bases, with 13 bases between. The CDR3 totals 15 residues. The CDR3 sequence is CASREGGSGANVLTF. In nucleotides, the CDR3 is TGTGCCAGCAGGGAGGGCGGTTCCGGGGCCAACGTCCTGACTTTC.

This clonotype was seen ten or more times. CDR3 residues: CASSTGDTQYF. The CDR3 DNA sequence: TGTGCCAGCAGTACCGGAGATACGCAGTATTTT. The chain recombines TRBV27 with TRBJ2-3; D not resolved. Germline assignment: CDR1 MNHEY and CDR2 SMNVEV (reference sequence). Trimming pared 5 bases from V and 5 bases from J, leaving 5 bases between. The CDR3 loop spans 11 amino acids.

This clonotype was seen at least ten times. J is TRBJ2-4 and V is TRBV28; 8 positions agree with TRBD2. The CDR3 extends over 13 amino acids. The V gene end was trimmed by 3 bases and the J gene end by 7 bases; junction bases not matched to a gene: 2. Germline CDR1 reads MDHEN; CDR2 reads SYDVKM. The CDR3 loop is CASSFTGGNIQYF. The DNA of the CDR3 is TGTGCCAGCAGTTTTACGGGGGGGAACATTCAGTACTTC.

In its sample, this clonotype was seen many times. The chain employs TRBV7-8 and TRBJ2-7; weak D call: TRBD2 (6 bases). There are 15 residues in the CDR3. The ends were cut back, 2 bases at V and 6 bases at J, with 17 bases in the middle. Germline V gene lookup returns CDR1 SGHVS and CDR2 FQNEAQ. CDR3 bases: TGTGCCAGCAGCTTACTGACCCAGTTCGGGGGCGAGCAGTACTTC. Translating it yields CASSLLTQFGGEQYF.

At least ten counts were recorded for this clonotype. V gene TRBV7-7 combines with J gene TRBJ2-7; 7 bases line up with TRBD1. The CDR3 is 14 amino acids. Per the germline V gene, CDR1 is SSHAT and CDR2 is FNYEAQ (reference sequence). J was trimmed by 6 bases and V by 1 base; bases with no gene match: 6. CDR3 region: CASSLDDRVGEQYF. The CDR3 nucleotides are TGTGCCAGCAGCTTAGATGACAGGGTCGGCGAGCAGTACTTC.

V usage is TRBV5-5 and J usage is TRBJ1-1, with D hard to call. Germline CDR1 and CDR2: SGHKS and YYEKEE (reference sequence). Deletions cut 7 bases from V and 3 bases from J, with 13 bases between. This CDR3 is 13 amino acids long. CDR3 nucleotides: TGTGCCAGCTGCGCAATCCCGGACACTGAAGCTTTCTTT. Translated, it gives CASCAIPDTEAFF.

This clonotype came up many times. V gene TRBV20-1 combines with J gene TRBJ1-6; no definite D call. The germline CDR1 and CDR2 sequences are DFQATT and SNEGSKA (reference sequence). Trimming shortened V by 6 bases and J by 4 bases, and 10 bases separated the two germline ends. The CDR3 runs to 13 residues. The CDR3 sequence is CSAPDGYNSPLHF. As DNA, the CDR3 is TGCAGTGCCCCGGACGGGTATAATTCACCCCTCCACTTT.

This clonotype was seen ten or more times. The gene calls are TRBV3-1 and TRBJ2-7; D is uncertain. Germline assignment: CDR1 LGHDT and CDR2 YNNKEL (reference sequence). This CDR3 contains 15 residues. V lost 3 bases and J lost 6, with 18 bases in between. The CDR3 sequence: CASSQIGGRVSEQYF. Written as DNA, the CDR3 is TGTGCCAGCAGCCAGATCGGCGGACGAGTCAGCGAGCAGTACTTC.

This clonotype was counted a few times. CDR3 nucleotide sequence: TGCAGTGCTAGGGCGGACTGGGGCCAAGAGACCCAGTACTTC. It specifies CSARADWGQETQYF. V gene TRBV20-1 combines with J gene TRBJ2-5; the D gene is possibly TRBD2 (5 bases). This CDR3 has 14 amino acids. V gave up 3 bases and J gave up 1 base, with 12 bases separating them. The germline gives CDR1 DFQATT, CDR2 SNEGSKA (reference sequence).

This clonotype was recorded at least ten times. The V and J genes are TRBV5-5 and TRBJ2-7, with 7 bases identical to TRBD1. Losses at the gene ends were 3 bases for V and 3 bases for J; bases not matched to a gene: 6. The germline gives CDR1 SGHKS, CDR2 YYEKEE (reference sequence). This CDR3 spans 14 amino acids. CDR3 sequence (DNA): TGTGCCAGCAGCTGGCGGACAGGCTACTACGAGCAGTACTTC. It translates to CASSWRTGYYEQYF.